These T cell receptor beta chains were read from a single sample in a study of blood T cell repertoires in COVID-19. Profiled with immunoSEQ multiplex PCR; TCRdb holds only in-frame clones, not every one. The data show some 450,000 clones, 70% to 90% seen once. Sequencing was carried out using peripheral blood. All receptors come from a woman aged 45 to 65 with COVID-19, enrolled during active disease. Both conserved end residues are part of each CDR3. A D gene is named only where the DNA matches it firmly. The listing skips clone size in some rows; elsewhere it reads once, few, many or a size class.

size	V	length	D	J	DNA	CDR3
-	TRBV5-1	17	TRBD1	TRBJ1-2	TGCGCCAGCAGTCTTGGGTCGGGACAGGGGATCGGAAATGGCTACACCTTC	CASSLGSGQGIGNGYTF
few	TRBV28	16	TRBD1	TRBJ2-2	TGTGCCAGCAGTTTAAGGGGGCGTAGGAGCACCGGGGAGCTGTTTTTT	CASSLRGRRSTGELFF
once	TRBV19	16	-	TRBJ2-2	TGTGCCAGTAGTATAGATAGCGGATCGAACACCGGGGAGCTGTTTTTT	CASSIDSGSNTGELFF
-	TRBV9	13	-	TRBJ1-1	TGTGCCAGCAGCCAAAGACGGGAAACTGAAGCTTTCTTT	CASSQRRETEAFF
-	TRBV7-8	14	TRBD1	TRBJ1-1	TGTGCCAGCAGCCGACAGGGGGCGGCTACTGAAGCTTTCTTT	CASSRQGAATEAFF
-	TRBV5-1	15	-	TRBJ2-7	TGCGCCAGCAGCTATAGCGGATTAAGCTCCTACGAGCAGTACTTC	CASSYSGLSSYEQYF
-	TRBV2	14	TRBD1	TRBJ1-4	TGTGCCAGCAGAGAGGGGACAGTCAATGAAAAACTGTTTTTT	CASREGTVNEKLFF
-	TRBV7-3	16	-	TRBJ1-3	TGTGCCAGCAGCTTAAATCGACAGAACTCTGGAAACACCATATATTTT	CASSLNRQNSGNTIYF
-	TRBV11-2	14	TRBD1	TRBJ2-2	TGTGCCAGCAGCTCACAGGGGAGCACCGGGGAGCTGTTTTTT	CASSSQGSTGELFF
-	TRBV6-1	16	TRBD1	TRBJ2-2	TGTGCCAGCAGTGATTGGGGACAGGGCGGGGCCGGGGAGCTGTTTTTT	CASSDWGQGGAGELFF
-	TRBV11-2	18	-	TRBJ1-5	TGTGCCAGCAGCTCACCCCGGTGGGGGCCGGTTAGCAATCAGCCCCAGCATTTT	CASSSPRWGPVSNQPQHF
once	TRBV11-2	16	TRBD2	TRBJ2-1	TGTGCCAGCAGCTTAGGGAGCGGGGGGGGCCACGATGAGCAGTTCTTC	CASSLGSGGGHDEQFF
few	TRBV4-1	15	-	TRBJ1-5	TGCGCCAGCAGCCAAGGTTCTCCCTCCAATCAGCCCCAGCATTTT	CASSQGSPSNQPQHF
many	TRBV7-7	14	TRBD1	TRBJ2-7	TGTGCCAGCAGCCCCGGGACAGGGGGGAACGAGCAGTACTTC	CASSPGTGGNEQYF
-	TRBV19	15	-	TRBJ1-5	TGTGCCAGTAGTATAGATTTTAATGTGTATCAGCCCCAGCATTTT	CASSIDFNVYQPQHF
-	TRBV11-3	13	-	TRBJ2-5	TGTGCCAGCAGCTTAGTGCGGGGAGAGACCCAGTACTTC	CASSLVRGETQYF
-	TRBV7-6	15	-	TRBJ2-1	TGTGCCAGCAGCGCGGGCCCTAGCTCCTACAATGAGCAGTTCTTC	CASSAGPSSYNEQFF
-	TRBV29-1	13	-	TRBJ1-2	TGCAGCGTCGGGAGGCAGGGCAACTATGGCTACACCTTC	CSVGRQGNYGYTF
-	TRBV27	17	-	TRBJ2-3	TGTGCCAGCAGATACAGGGGACTAGGGATCCTCTATGATACGCAGTATTTT	CASRYRGLGILYDTQYF
-	TRBV7-9	17	TRBD2	TRBJ2-5	TGTGCCAGCAGCTCCCCCGCCGACAGCCGCGGGGGAGAGACCCAGTACTTC	CASSSPADSRGGETQYF